This TCR beta chain is from a study of blood T cell repertoires in COVID-19 (TCRdb year 2020). Study-level background: Samples covering the acute and convalescent phases of COVID-19 were provided by collaborators in the United States, Italy and Spain. The prospective study material was composed of cDNA or gDNA derived from T cells, B-cell-depleted T cells, or PBMCs. Deeply sampled blood TCRbeta repertoires from subjects exposed to, actively infected with, or recovered from COVID-19 were included in the dataset. The repertoires were made available in a free public database intended to serve as a resource for research on the immune response to SARS-CoV-2. Samples came from the ongoing ImmuneRACE study (first 160 participants) plus 1,254 subjects from 6 global collaborators. A de-identified subject ID, COVID-19 status, age in years and sex were almost always included in the sample metadata. HLA class I and class II types, where available, came from metadata supplied by the sample provider rather than from assay-based typing.

Trimming at the junction amounts to 1 base on V and 4 bases on J, and the germline ends lie 7 bases apart. From cysteine to phenylalanine, the CDR3 is 13 amino acids long. Solely the CDR3 DNA is kept, with 39 bases framed from the first base. The CDR1 and CDR2 encoded by the germline V gene are SGHTA and FQGNSA. Overall results and qualifications from the work: The amount of clinical and demographic metadata varied by source and participant and was provided uncurated.

The immunoSEQ Assay, a bias-controlled multiplex PCR, was used to amplify TCRbeta CDR3 regions from genomic DNA. Per the source publication's procedure: The number of nucleated cells in each sample was estimated by amplification of reference gene primers within the assay. To quantify the absolute abundance of each unique TCRbeta CDR3 rearrangement, sequence reads were collapsed and filtered. For each sample, productive Simpson clonality was calculated as the square root of Simpson's diversity index over productive rearrangements. What TCRdb holds here is the immuneACCESS table cut down to in-frame rearrangements. Part of the clones is not present; checked against another copy, under half of the missing clones reflect an unresolved V gene, and the others are unexplained. D and trimming come from the DNA, and the V and J calls and clone size come from that table. The sample yields some 40,000 clones; around four fifths were counted once. The top ten clonotypes cover about a sixth of the sample.

Each collaborating institution followed its own protocols to collect whole blood in K2EDTA tubes. For TCRbeta analysis, collaborators shipped samples as frozen whole blood, isolated PBMCs, or DNA extracted from either of those sample types. On this clone: The clone's antigen remains unknown. No base quality information exists; no much larger clone differs at one position.

Source material: peripheral blood. The chain employs TRBV7-2 and TRBJ2-5; the D gene assignment is ambiguous. This clonotype originated in a man in his 70s with acute or convalescent COVID-19. The CDR3 sequence is CASSLDPRETQYF. Read as DNA, the sequence is TGTGCCAGCAGCTTAGATCCGCGAGAGACCCAGTACTTC.